The sequence of this T cell receptor (beta chain) was determined in a study of graft-versus-host responses after intestinal transplantation. The CDR3 runs to 14 residues. V gave up 5 bases and J gave up 2 bases; unmatched junction bases: 2. Germline CDR1 reads KGHSH; CDR2 reads LQKENI. Repertoires were generated with immunoSEQ multiplex PCR, while TCRdb's copy carries only in-frame clones and drops some. In the table there are fewer than 50,000 clones, 90% to 95% of which are singletons. The sequencing here drew on PBMCs, taken 524 days after transplant. This receptor was identified in a human patient who received an intestinal transplant, so some T cells may come from the graft donor. This chain joins TRBV18 and TRBJ2-7; the match to TRBD1 covers 11 bases. The CDR3 DNA sequence: TGTGCCAGCTCAACGGGACAGGGGGCCTACGAGCAGTACTTC. This translates into CASSTGQGAYEQYF.